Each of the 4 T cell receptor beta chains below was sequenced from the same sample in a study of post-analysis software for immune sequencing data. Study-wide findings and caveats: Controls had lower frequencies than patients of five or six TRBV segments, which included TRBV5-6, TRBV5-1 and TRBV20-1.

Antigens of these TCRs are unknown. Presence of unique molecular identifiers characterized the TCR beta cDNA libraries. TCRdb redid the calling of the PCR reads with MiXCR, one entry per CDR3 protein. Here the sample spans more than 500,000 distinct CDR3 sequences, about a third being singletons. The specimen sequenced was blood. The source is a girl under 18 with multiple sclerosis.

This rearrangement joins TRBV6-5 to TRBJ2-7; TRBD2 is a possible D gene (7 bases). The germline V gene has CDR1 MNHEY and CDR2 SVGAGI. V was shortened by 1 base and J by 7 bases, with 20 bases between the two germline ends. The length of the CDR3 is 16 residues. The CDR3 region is CASSYLGGAGWNEQYF. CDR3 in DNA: TGTGCCAGCAGTTACTTGGGGGGGGCCGGGTGGAATGAGCAGTACTTC.

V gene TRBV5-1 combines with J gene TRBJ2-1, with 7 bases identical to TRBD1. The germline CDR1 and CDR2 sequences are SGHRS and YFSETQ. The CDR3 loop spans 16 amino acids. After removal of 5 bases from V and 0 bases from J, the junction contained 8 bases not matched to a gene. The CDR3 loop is CASRGRRDSSYNEQFF. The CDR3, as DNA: TGCGCCAGCAGGGGAAGACGGGACAGCTCCTACAATGAGCAGTTCTTC.

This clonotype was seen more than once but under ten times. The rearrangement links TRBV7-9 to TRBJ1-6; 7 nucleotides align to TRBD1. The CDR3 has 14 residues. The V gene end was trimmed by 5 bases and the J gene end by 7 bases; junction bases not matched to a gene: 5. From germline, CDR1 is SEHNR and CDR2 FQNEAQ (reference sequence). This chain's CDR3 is CASSRQGFNSPLHF. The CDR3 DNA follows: TGTGCCAGCAGCCGACAGGGCTTCAATTCACCCCTCCACTTT.

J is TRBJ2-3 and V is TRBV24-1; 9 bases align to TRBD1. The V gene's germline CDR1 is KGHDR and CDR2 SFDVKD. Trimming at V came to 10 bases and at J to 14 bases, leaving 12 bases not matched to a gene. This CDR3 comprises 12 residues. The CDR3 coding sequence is TGTGCCACTAGAACCGGGACAGGGCCTTGGTATTTT. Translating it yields CATRTGTGPWYF.